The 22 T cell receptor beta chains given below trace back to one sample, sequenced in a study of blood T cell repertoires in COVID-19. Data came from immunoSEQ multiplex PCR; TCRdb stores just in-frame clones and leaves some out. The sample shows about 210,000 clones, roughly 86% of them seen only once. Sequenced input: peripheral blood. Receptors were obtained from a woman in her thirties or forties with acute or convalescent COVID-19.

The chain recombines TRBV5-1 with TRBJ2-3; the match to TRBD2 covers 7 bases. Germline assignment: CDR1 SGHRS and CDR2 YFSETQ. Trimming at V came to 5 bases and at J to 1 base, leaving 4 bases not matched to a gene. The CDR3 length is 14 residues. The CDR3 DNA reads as TGCGCCAGCAGAGCGGGACTCGGCACAGATACGCAGTATTTT. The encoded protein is CASRAGLGTDTQYF.

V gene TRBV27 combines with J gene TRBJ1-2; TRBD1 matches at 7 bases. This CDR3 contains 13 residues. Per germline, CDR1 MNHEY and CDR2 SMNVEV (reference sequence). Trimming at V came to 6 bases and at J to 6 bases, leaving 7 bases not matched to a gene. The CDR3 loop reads CASREGGADGYTF. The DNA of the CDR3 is TGTGCCAGCAGAGAAGGGGGCGCGGATGGCTACACCTTC.

The CDR3 protein is CASSATVSYNEQFF. As DNA, the CDR3 is TGTGCCAGTAGTGCGACAGTCTCCTACAATGAGCAGTTCTTC. This chain uses TRBV19 with TRBJ2-1; a possible D gene is TRBD1 (5 bases). The V gene's germline CDR1 is LNHDA and CDR2 SQIVND (reference sequence). This CDR3 has 14 amino acids. Trimming left V 5 bases short and J 0 bases short, with 8 bases between. Complete variable domain (other parts from reference TRBV19 and TRBJ2-1): DGGITQSPKYLFRKEGQNVTLSCEQNLNHDAMYWYRQDPGQGLRLIYYSQIVNDFQKGDIAEGYSVSREKKESFPLTVTSAQKNPTAFYLCASSATVSYNEQFFGPGTRLTVL.

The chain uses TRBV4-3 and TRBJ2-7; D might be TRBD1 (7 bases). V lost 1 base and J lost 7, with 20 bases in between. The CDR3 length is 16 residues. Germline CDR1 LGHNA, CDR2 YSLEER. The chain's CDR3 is CASSQGNAGGTQEQYF. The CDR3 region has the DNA TGCGCCAGCAGCCAAGGAAACGCAGGGGGGACCCAGGAGCAGTACTTC.

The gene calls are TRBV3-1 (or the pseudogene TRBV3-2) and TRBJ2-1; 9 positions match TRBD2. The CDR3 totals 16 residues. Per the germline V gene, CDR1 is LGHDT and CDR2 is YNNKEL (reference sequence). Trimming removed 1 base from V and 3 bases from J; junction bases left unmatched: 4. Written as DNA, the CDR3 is TGTGCCAGCAGCCAAGGGCATAGCGGGGGCTACAATGAGCAGTTCTTC. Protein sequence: CASSQGHSGGYNEQFF.

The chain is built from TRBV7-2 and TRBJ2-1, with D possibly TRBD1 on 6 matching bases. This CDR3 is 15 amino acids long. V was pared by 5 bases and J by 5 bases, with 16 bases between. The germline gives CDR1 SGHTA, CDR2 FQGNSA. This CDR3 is CASSPNRVMDNEQFF. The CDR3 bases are TGTGCCAGCAGCCCTAACAGGGTTATGGACAATGAGCAGTTCTTC.

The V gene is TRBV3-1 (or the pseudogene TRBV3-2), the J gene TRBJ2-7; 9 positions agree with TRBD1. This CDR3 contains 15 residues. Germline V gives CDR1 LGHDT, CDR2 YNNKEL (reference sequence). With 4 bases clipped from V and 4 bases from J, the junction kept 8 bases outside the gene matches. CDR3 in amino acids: CASSPMDRGIYEQYF. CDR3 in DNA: TGTGCCAGCAGCCCTATGGACAGGGGAATTTACGAGCAGTACTTC.

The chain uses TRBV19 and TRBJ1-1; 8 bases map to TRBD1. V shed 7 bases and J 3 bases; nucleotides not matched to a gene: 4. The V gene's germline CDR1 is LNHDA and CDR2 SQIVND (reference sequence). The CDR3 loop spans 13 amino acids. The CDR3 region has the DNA TGTGCCAGTACCTACAGGGGGTACACTGAAGCTTTCTTT. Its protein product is CASTYRGYTEAFF.

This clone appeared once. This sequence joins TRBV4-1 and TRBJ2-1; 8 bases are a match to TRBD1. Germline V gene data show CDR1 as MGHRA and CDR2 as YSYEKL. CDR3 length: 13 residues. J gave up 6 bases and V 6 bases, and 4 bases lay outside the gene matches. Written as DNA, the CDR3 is TGCGCCAGCAGAAATCAGGGGGCCAATGAGCAGTTCTTC. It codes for CASRNQGANEQFF.

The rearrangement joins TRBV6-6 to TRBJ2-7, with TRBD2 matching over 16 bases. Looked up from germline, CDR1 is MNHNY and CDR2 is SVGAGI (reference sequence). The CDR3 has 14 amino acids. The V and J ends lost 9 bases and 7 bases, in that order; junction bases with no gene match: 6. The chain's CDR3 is CASGTSGGVREQYF. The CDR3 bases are TGTGCCAGTGGGACTAGCGGGGGGGTCAGGGAGCAGTACTTC.

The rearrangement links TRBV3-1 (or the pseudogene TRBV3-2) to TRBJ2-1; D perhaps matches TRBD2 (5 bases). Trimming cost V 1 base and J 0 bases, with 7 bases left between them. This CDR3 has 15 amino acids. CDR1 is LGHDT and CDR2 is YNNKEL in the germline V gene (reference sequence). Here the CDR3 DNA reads TGTGCCAGCAGCCAAGGGACTGGCTCCTACAATGAGCAGTTCTTC. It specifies CASSQGTGSYNEQFF.

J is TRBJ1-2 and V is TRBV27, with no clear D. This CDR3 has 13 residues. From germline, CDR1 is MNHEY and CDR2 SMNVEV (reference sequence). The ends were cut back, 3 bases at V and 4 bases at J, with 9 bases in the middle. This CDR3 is CASSLGGIYGYTF. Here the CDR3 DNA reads TGTGCCAGCAGTTTGGGAGGGATCTATGGCTACACCTTC.

The CDR3 sequence: CASSQRTSDGDEQFF. CDR3 DNA sequence: TGTGCCAGCAGCCAAAGGACTTCCGACGGCGATGAGCAGTTCTTC. This chain connects TRBV4-2 to TRBJ2-1; D may be TRBD2 (5 bases). Per germline, CDR1 LGHNA and CDR2 YNFKEQ. Between the trimmed V and J ends, which lost 2 bases and 8 bases, there was a span of 16 bases. The CDR3 runs to 15 residues.

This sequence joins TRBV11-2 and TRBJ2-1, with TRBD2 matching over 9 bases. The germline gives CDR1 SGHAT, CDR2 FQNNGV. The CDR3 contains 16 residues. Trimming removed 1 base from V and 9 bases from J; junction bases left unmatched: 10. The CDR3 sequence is CASSLAPSGVSGEQFF. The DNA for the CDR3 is TGTGCCAGCAGCTTAGCTCCTAGCGGGGTCTCGGGTGAGCAGTTCTTC.

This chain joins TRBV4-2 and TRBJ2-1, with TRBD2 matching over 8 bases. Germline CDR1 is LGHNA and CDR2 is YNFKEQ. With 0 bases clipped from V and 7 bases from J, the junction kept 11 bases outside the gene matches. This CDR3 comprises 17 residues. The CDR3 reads CASSQDTGSGSGNEQFF. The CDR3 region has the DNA TGTGCCAGCAGCCAAGATACCGGGAGCGGGAGTGGGAATGAGCAGTTCTTC.

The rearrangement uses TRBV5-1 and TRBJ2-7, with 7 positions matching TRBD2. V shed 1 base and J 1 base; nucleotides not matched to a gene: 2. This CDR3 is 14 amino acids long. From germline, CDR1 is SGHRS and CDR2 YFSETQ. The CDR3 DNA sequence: TGCGCCAGCAGCTTGATGGGGGGGTCCTACGAGCAGTACTTC. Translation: CASSLMGGSYEQYF.

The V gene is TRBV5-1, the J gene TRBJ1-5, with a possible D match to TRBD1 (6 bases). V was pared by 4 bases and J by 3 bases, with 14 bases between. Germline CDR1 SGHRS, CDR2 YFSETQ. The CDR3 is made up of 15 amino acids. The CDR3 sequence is CASSPLGQINQPQHF. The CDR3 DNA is TGCGCCAGCAGCCCCTTAGGACAGATCAATCAGCCCCAGCATTTT.

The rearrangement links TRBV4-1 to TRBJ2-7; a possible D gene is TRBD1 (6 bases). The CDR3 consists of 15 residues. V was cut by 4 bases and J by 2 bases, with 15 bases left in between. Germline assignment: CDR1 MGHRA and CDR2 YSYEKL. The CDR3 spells CASSRLTGPPYEQYF. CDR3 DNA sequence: TGCGCCAGCAGCCGCTTGACAGGTCCCCCCTACGAGCAGTACTTC.

CDR3 in DNA: TGTGCCAGCAGTGACGACGACAACTTAGAGGGCTACACCTTC. Amino acids: CASSDDDNLEGYTF. The J gene is TRBJ1-2, the V gene TRBV2; no definite D call. The germline V gene has CDR1 SNHLY and CDR2 FYNNEI. Trimming cost V 3 bases and J 8 bases, with 16 bases left between them. The CDR3 sequence is 14 residues long. Complete variable domain (other parts from reference TRBV2 and TRBJ1-2): EPEVTQTPSHQVTQMGQEVILRCVPISNHLYFYWYRQILGQKVEFLVSFYNNEISEKSEIFDDQFSVERPDGSNFTLKIRSTKLEDSAMYFCASSDDDNLEGYTFGSGTRLTVV.

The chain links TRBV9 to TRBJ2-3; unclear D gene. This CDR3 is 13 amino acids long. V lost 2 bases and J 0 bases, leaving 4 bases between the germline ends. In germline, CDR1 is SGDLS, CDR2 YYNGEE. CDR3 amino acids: CASSVRSTDTQYF. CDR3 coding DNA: TGTGCCAGCAGCGTCAGGAGCACAGATACGCAGTATTTT.

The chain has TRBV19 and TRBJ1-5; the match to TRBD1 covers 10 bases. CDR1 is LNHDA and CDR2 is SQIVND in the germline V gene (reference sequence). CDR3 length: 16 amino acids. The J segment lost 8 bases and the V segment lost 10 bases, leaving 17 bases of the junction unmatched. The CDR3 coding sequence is TGTGCCACATTCTCCGGGACAGGGGCCTTCAAGGAGCCCCAGCATTTT. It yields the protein CATFSGTGAFKEPQHF.

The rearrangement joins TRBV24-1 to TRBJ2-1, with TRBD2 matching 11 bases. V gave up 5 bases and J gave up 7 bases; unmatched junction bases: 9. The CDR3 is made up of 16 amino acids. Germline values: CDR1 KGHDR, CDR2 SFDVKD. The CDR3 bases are TGTGCCACCAGTGGGGGTAGCGGGAGGGCCGGGAATGAGCAGTTCTTC. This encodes CATSGGSGRAGNEQFF.